This is a list of T cell receptor beta chains from one sample in a study of post-analysis software for immune sequencing data. TCRdb reprocessed the PCR reads with MiXCR, giving one entry per CDR3 protein. The sample has roughly 730,000 distinct CDR3 sequences; 30% are singletons. Sequencing used blood. These receptors originate from a girl aged 10 to 17 with multiple sclerosis. Both conserved end residues are part of each CDR3. D genes are given only for firm matches. Size values are once, few and many counts, or a class for expanded clones, and some rows have none.

size: NA; D: TRBD2; J: TRBJ2-1; V: TRBV6-6; DNA: TGTGCCAGCAGTACTCAGGGACTAGCGGCCAATGAGCAGTTCTTC; CDR3: CASSTQGLAANEQFF
size: NA; D: NA; J: TRBJ2-5; V: TRBV10-1; DNA: TGCGCCAGCAGTGACCCTTCCACCCAAGGGACCCAGTACTTC; CDR3: CASSDPSTQGTQYF
size: few; D: TRBD1; J: TRBJ2-7; V: TRBV5-1; DNA: TGCGCCAGCAGCTTGGAGGGACAGGGAATCAACGAGCAGTACTTC; CDR3: CASSLEGQGINEQYF
size: many; D: NA; J: TRBJ2-3; V: TRBV12-3/TRBV12-4; DNA: TGTGCCAGCAGTTTAGCGGGGACGACTAGCACAGATACGCAGTATTTT; CDR3: CASSLAGTTSTDTQYF
size: NA; D: NA; J: TRBJ1-2; V: TRBV7-2; DNA: TGTGCCAGCAGCTTAGCGCGGGGGTCCTTTGGCTACACCTTC; CDR3: CASSLARGSFGYTF
size: few; D: NA; J: TRBJ2-5; V: TRBV29-1; DNA: TGCAGCGTTAAGGGCAGGTTCGGGGAGACCCAGTACTTC; CDR3: CSVKGRFGETQYF
size: NA; D: NA; J: TRBJ1-1; V: TRBV29-1; DNA: TGCAGCGTACACAGGGACAACACTGAAGCTTTCTTT; CDR3: CSVHRDNTEAFF
size: NA; D: NA; J: TRBJ2-7; V: TRBV20-1; DNA: TGCAGTGCTAGAGGACCATCGAGCTCCTACAATGAGCAGTACTTC; CDR3: CSARGPSSSYNEQYF
size: few; D: NA; J: TRBJ1-2; V: TRBV28; DNA: TGTGCCAGCAGTCAACAGGTTCTGGGGGGCTACACCTTC; CDR3: CASSQQVLGGYTF
size: few; D: TRBD2; J: TRBJ2-3; V: TRBV5-1; DNA: TGCGCCAGCAGCTTCGGACTAGCGGGTAGCACAGATACGCAGTATTTT; CDR3: CASSFGLAGSTDTQYF
size: NA; D: NA; J: TRBJ1-2; V: TRBV28; DNA: TGTGCCAGCACCGATACCGGGACATCTAACTATGGCTACACCTTC; CDR3: CASTDTGTSNYGYTF
size: NA; D: TRBD2; J: TRBJ2-1; V: TRBV4-3; DNA: TGCGCCAGCAGCTATTCTGCTCAAGCGGGAGGCCGAAACAATGAGCAGTTCTTC; CDR3: CASSYSAQAGGRNNEQFF
size: NA; D: NA; J: TRBJ1-1; V: TRBV6-5; DNA: TGTGCCAGCAGTTACCGGCCGACGGGAAACTTGAACACTGAAGCTTTCTTT; CDR3: CASSYRPTGNLNTEAFF
size: few; D: NA; J: TRBJ2-4; V: TRBV20-1; DNA: TGCAGTGCTGCCGAGGTAGCCAAAAACATTCAGTACTTC; CDR3: CSAAEVAKNIQYF
size: few; D: TRBD2; J: TRBJ2-7; V: TRBV20-1; DNA: TGCAGTGCTAGAGTGGTGAGCGGGAGCCCCTACGAGCAGTACTTC; CDR3: CSARVVSGSPYEQYF
size: NA; D: NA; J: TRBJ1-2; V: TRBV20-1; DNA: TGCAGTGCTAGAGAGCAGGGAGAGAGTGGCTACACCTTC; CDR3: CSAREQGESGYTF
size: few; D: TRBD1; J: TRBJ2-2; V: TRBV7-2; DNA: TGTGCCAGCAGCCGACAGGGTGCGAACACCGGGGAGCTGTTTTTT; CDR3: CASSRQGANTGELFF
size: NA; D: NA; J: TRBJ2-1; V: TRBV5-1; DNA: TGCACCAGCAGCTTGGATGGGAGTCCCTACAATGAGCAGTTCTTC; CDR3: CTSSLDGSPYNEQFF
size: NA; D: TRBD2; J: TRBJ2-5; V: TRBV7-2; DNA: TGTGCCCGCAGCTTAGGGGGGGGAGCGGGGGGCTTAGAGACCCAGTACTTC; CDR3: CARSLGGGAGGLETQYF
size: NA; D: NA; J: TRBJ1-6; V: TRBV4-1; DNA: TGCGCCAGCAGCCCCAATCTGATCTCTTCACCCCTCCACTTT; CDR3: CASSPNLISSPLHF
size: NA; D: NA; J: TRBJ2-3; V: TRBV5-4; DNA: TGTGCCAGCAGCTTCTTCCGTCTAGATCCAGATACGCAGTATTTT; CDR3: CASSFFRLDPDTQYF
size: NA; D: NA; J: TRBJ1-1; V: TRBV4-3; DNA: TGCGCCAGCAGCCAAGGGATCCGGTTGATGAACACTGAAGCTTTCTTT; CDR3: CASSQGIRLMNTEAFF
size: few; D: NA; J: TRBJ2-1; V: TRBV12-3/TRBV12-4; DNA: TGTGCCAGCAGTTTTAATGGGGCAGGGGTCAATGAGCAGTTCTTC; CDR3: CASSFNGAGVNEQFF
size: NA; D: NA; J: TRBJ2-1; V: TRBV20-1; DNA: TGCAGTGCTCTTACCCGGGACACCCAGTTCTTC; CDR3: CSALTRDTQFF
size: few; D: TRBD1; J: TRBJ2-1; V: TRBV5-1; DNA: TGCGCCAGCAGCTTACAGGGGATCTCCTACAATGAGCAGTTCTTC; CDR3: CASSLQGISYNEQFF
size: NA; D: NA; J: TRBJ1-2; V: TRBV7-2; DNA: TGTGCCAGCAGCTCGCTTCGACAGGACAACTATGGCTACACCTTC; CDR3: CASSSLRQDNYGYTF
size: NA; D: TRBD2; J: TRBJ2-1; V: TRBV15; DNA: TGTGCCACCAGCAGGAGGCTAGCGGGAGAAAGCGAGCAGTTCTTC; CDR3: CATSRRLAGESEQFF
size: NA; D: NA; J: TRBJ1-5; V: TRBV28; DNA: TGTGCCAGCACTAGAAGGGGACTTAGCAATCAGCCCCAGCATTTT; CDR3: CASTRRGLSNQPQHF
size: few; D: NA; J: TRBJ2-5; V: TRBV7-9; DNA: TGTGCCAGCAGCTTTCGGGGGCATGAAGAGACCCAGTACTTC; CDR3: CASSFRGHEETQYF
size: many; D: TRBD2; J: TRBJ2-5; V: TRBV7-2; DNA: TGTGCCAGCAGCTATCCGACTAGCGGGAGTTCTGAGACCCAGTACTTC; CDR3: CASSYPTSGSSETQYF
size: NA; D: TRBD2; J: TRBJ2-1; V: TRBV6-5; DNA: TGTGCCAGCAGTTACCTCAGCGGGGGGGCTAACAATGGGCAGTTCTTC; CDR3: CASSYLSGGANNGQFF
size: NA; D: NA; J: TRBJ2-3; V: TRBV7-2; DNA: TGTGTCAGCAGCTTAGACCTTTGGGGCACAGATACGCAGTATTTT; CDR3: CVSSLDLWGTDTQYF
size: NA; D: NA; J: TRBJ1-3; V: TRBV5-1; DNA: TGCGCCAGCAGCTTGGTTCCCCCGGGAGCGGGAGGAAACACCATATATTTT; CDR3: CASSLVPPGAGGNTIYF
size: NA; D: NA; J: TRBJ2-1; V: TRBV10-3; DNA: TGTGCCATCAGTGACGCGCGGGGTGAGCAGTTCTTC; CDR3: CAISDARGEQFF
size: NA; D: NA; J: TRBJ1-5; V: TRBV3-1; DNA: TGTGCCAGCAGCCAAGCCAGGGGAAGGCAGCCCCAGCATTTT; CDR3: CASSQARGRQPQHF
size: once; D: NA; J: TRBJ2-1; V: TRBV6-6; DNA: TGTGCCAGCCCCCCTGACCCGGGCCCAGCCTACAATGAGCAGTTCTTC; CDR3: CASPPDPGPAYNEQFF
size: few; D: NA; J: TRBJ1-2; V: TRBV6-5; DNA: TGTGCCGTAGGACCCCTCATGGACTATGGCTACACCTTC; CDR3: CAVGPLMDYGYTF
size: NA; D: NA; J: TRBJ2-1; V: TRBV3-1; DNA: TGTGCCAGCAGCCAAGAAAGTCTAGCTAGGAATGAGCAGTTCTTC; CDR3: CASSQESLARNEQFF
size: NA; D: NA; J: TRBJ2-1; V: TRBV20-1; DNA: TGCAGTGCTAGAGATAACGGTGAGACCCAGTTCTTC; CDR3: CSARDNGETQFF
size: NA; D: TRBD1; J: TRBJ2-3; V: TRBV5-1; DNA: TGCGCCAGCAGCTCCTGGACAGGTCAGACAGATGCGCAGTATTTT; CDR3: CASSSWTGQTDAQYF
size: many; D: NA; J: TRBJ2-7; V: TRBV10-3; DNA: TGTGCCATCAGTGATTCCGGGGGCGAGCAGTACTTC; CDR3: CAISDSGGEQYF
size: NA; D: NA; J: TRBJ1-2; V: TRBV7-2; DNA: TGTGCCAGCAGCTTAGGGCTAAGGGACGCCCTTGGCTGCACCTTC; CDR3: CASSLGLRDALGCTF
size: many; D: NA; J: TRBJ2-3; V: TRBV10-1; DNA: TGCGCCAGCAGTGAGTCGTTCGCGGGAAGCACAGATACGCAGTATTTT; CDR3: CASSESFAGSTDTQYF
size: NA; D: TRBD2; J: TRBJ2-7; V: TRBV11-2; DNA: TGTGCCAGCAGCTCCCGCCGCGGGAGAACAGGCGGCCCCGAGCAGTACTTC; CDR3: CASSSRRGRTGGPEQYF
size: many; D: NA; J: TRBJ2-7; V: TRBV4-3; DNA: TGCGCCAGCAGCCAAGGCTCAGGCGGGGCGCACTACGAGCAGTACTTC; CDR3: CASSQGSGGAHYEQYF
size: few; D: NA; J: TRBJ2-1; V: TRBV6-5; DNA: TGTGCCAGCAGTTATAGCTCCGGGAACTCCTACAATGAGCAGTTCTTC; CDR3: CASSYSSGNSYNEQFF
size: NA; D: TRBD2; J: TRBJ2-1; V: TRBV7-2; DNA: TGTGCCAGCAGCTTAGGCCCTGCGGGGGGGCCCTATGAGCAGTTCTTC; CDR3: CASSLGPAGGPYEQFF